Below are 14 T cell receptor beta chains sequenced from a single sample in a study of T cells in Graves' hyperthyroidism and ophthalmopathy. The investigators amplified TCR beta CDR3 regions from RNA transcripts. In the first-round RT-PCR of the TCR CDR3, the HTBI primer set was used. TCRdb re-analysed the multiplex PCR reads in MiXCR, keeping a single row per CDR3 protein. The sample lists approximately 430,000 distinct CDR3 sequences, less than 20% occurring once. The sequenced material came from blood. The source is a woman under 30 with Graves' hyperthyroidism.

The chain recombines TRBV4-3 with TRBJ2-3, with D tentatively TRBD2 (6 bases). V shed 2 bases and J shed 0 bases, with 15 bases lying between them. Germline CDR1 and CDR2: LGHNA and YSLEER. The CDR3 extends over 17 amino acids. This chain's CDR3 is CASSQSKSGLSTDTQYF. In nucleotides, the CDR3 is TGCGCCAGCAGCCAATCTAAGAGCGGGTTAAGCACAGATACGCAGTATTTT.

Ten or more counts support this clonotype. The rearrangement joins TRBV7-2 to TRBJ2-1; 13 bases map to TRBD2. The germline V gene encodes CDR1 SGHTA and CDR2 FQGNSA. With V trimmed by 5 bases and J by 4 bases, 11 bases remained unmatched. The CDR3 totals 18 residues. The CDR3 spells CASSIPGLAGTLYNEQFF. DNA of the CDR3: TGTGCCAGCAGCATACCGGGACTAGCGGGGACCTTGTACAATGAGCAGTTCTTC.

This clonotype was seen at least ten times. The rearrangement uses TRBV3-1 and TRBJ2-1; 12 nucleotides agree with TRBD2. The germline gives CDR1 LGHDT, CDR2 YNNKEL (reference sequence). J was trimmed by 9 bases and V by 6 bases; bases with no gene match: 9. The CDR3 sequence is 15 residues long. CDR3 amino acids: CASSYGLAGYSEQFF. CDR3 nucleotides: TGTGCCAGCAGTTACGGACTAGCGGGGTATAGTGAGCAGTTCTTC.

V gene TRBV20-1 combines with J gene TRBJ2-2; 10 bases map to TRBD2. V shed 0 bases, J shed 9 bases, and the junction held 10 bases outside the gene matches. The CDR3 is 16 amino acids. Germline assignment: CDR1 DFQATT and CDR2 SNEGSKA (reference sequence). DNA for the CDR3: TGCAGTGCTAGAGACCGAACTAGCGGGGTGGGTCGGGAGCTGTTTTTT. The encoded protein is CSARDRTSGVGRELFF.

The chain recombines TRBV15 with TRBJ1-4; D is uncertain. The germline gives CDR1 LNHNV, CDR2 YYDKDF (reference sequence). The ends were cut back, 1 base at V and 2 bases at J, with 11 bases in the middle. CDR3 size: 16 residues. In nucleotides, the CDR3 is TGTGCCACCAGCAGAGTTTTGACATCCACTAATGAAAAACTGTTTTTT. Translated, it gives CATSRVLTSTNEKLFF.

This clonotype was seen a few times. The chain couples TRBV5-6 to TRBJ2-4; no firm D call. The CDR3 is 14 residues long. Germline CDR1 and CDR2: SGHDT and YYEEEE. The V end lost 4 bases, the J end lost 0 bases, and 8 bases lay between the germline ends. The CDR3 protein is CASSRVLAKNIQYF. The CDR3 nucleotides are TGTGCCAGCAGCCGTGTACTAGCCAAAAACATTCAGTACTTC.

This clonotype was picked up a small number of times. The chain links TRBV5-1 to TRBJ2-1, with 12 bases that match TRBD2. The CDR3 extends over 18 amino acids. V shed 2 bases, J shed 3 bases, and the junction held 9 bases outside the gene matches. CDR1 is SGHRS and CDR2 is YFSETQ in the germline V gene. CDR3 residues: CASSFVPSGRALYNEQFF. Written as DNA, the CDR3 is TGCGCCAGCAGCTTTGTTCCTAGCGGGAGGGCCCTCTACAATGAGCAGTTCTTC.

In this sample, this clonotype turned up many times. CDR3 residues: CASARDAREIVNGQYF. The CDR3 region has the DNA TGTGCCAGCGCTAGGGACGCGCGGGAAATAGTAAATGGGCAGTACTTC. The genes are TRBV2 and TRBJ2-7, with a tentative D call TRBD2 (6 bases). Germline V CDR1 and CDR2: SNHLY, FYNNEI. The V end was cut by 8 bases, the J end by 9 bases, with 29 bases between. The CDR3 has 16 amino acids.

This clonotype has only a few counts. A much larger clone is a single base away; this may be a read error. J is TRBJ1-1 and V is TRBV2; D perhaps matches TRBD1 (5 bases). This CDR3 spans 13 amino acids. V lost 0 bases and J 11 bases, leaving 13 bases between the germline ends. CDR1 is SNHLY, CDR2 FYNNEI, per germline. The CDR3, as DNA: TGTGCCAGCAGTGAAGCGCGATCGGGGGATGCTTTCTTT. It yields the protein CASSEARSGDAFF.

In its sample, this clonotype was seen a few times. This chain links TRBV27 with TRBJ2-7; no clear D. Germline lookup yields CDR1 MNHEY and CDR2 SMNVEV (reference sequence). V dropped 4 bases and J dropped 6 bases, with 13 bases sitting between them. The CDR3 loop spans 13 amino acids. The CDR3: CASSSSGLTEQYF. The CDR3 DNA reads TGTGCCAGCAGTTCCTCCGGTCTCACCGAGCAGTACTTC.

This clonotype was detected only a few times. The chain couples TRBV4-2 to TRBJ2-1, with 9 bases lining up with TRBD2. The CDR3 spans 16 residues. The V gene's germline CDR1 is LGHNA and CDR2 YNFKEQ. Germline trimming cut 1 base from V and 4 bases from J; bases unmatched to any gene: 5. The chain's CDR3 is CASSQGMSGGYNEQFF. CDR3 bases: TGTGCCAGCAGCCAAGGAATGAGCGGGGGGTACAATGAGCAGTTCTTC.

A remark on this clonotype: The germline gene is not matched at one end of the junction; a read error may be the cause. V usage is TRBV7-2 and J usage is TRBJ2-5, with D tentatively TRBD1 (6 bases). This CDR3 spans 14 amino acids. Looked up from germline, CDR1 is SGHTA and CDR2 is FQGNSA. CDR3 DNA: TGTGTCAGCAGGACGCAACAGGGTGAAGAGACCCAGTACTTC. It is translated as CVSRTQQGEETQYF.

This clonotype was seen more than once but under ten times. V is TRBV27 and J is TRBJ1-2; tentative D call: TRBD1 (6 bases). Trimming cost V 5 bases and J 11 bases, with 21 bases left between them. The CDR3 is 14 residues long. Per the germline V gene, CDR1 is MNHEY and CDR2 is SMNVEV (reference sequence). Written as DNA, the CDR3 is TGTGCCAGCAGTACCTCCCTGCGGGGGGCGTTGTACACCTTC. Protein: CASSTSLRGALYTF.

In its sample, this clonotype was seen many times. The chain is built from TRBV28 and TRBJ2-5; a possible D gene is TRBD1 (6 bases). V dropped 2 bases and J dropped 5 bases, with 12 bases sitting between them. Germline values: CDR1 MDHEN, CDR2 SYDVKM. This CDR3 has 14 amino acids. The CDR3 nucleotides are TGTGCCAGCAGTTTAGACGGACAGCGGGAGACCCAGTACTTC. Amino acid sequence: CASSLDGQRETQYF.